These T cell receptor beta chains were read from a single sample in a study of cytomegalovirus exposure and HLA in healthy donors. Generated by immunoSEQ multiplex PCR, the TCRdb table keeps only in-frame clones and is missing some. This sample yields about 160,000 clones, of which roughly 80% are seen a single time; approximately 2.3% belongs to the top ten. The sample comprised PBMCs. All receptors derive from a male donor in good health and CMV-seronegative. CDR3s include the opening cysteine and the closing phenylalanine or tryptophan. D genes are given only for firm matches. A clone size is listed for some rows: how often the clone was seen (once, few, many), or a class if it is expanded.

D: .
size: .
V: TRBV9
J: TRBJ2-5
CDR3: CASSDRVGVETQYF
DNA: TGTGCCAGCAGCGACAGGGTGGGGGTAGAGACCCAGTACTTC

D: .
size: .
V: TRBV13
J: TRBJ1-2
CDR3: CASSLGTNDGVYGYTF
DNA: TGTGCCAGCAGCTTAGGAACAAATGACGGAGTCTATGGCTACACCTTC

D: .
size: few
V: TRBV28
J: TRBJ2-7
CDR3: CASSFSYYEQYF
DNA: TGTGCCAGCAGTTTTTCGTATTACGAGCAGTACTTC

D: .
size: .
V: TRBV4-1
J: TRBJ2-5
CDR3: CASSLQGGGWGETQYF
DNA: TGCGCCAGCAGCCTCCAGGGAGGGGGATGGGGAGAGACCCAGTACTTC

D: TRBD2
size: .
V: TRBV7-9
J: TRBJ2-5
CDR3: CASSRLAGAEETQYF
DNA: TGTGCCAGCAGCCGACTAGCGGGGGCCGAAGAGACCCAGTACTTC

D: TRBD1
size: .
V: TRBV7-3
J: TRBJ2-5
CDR3: CASSPTGQGLETQYF
DNA: TGTGCCAGCAGCCCAACGGGACAGGGGTTGGAGACCCAGTACTTC

D: .
size: .
V: TRBV6-1
J: TRBJ1-4
CDR3: CASSDPGEGEKLFF
DNA: TGTGCCAGCAGTGATCCAGGGGAGGGAGAAAAACTGTTTTTT

D: TRBD2
size: .
V: TRBV2
J: TRBJ2-1
CDR3: CASSAETSVNEQFF
DNA: TGTGCCAGCAGTGCTGAGACTAGCGTCAATGAGCAGTTCTTC

D: TRBD1
size: .
V: TRBV27
J: TRBJ1-2
CDR3: CASSLEGQGNYGYTF
DNA: TGTGCCAGCAGTTTAGAGGGACAGGGGAACTATGGCTACACCTTC

D: .
size: .
V: TRBV4-3
J: TRBJ2-1
CDR3: CASSQDRGRSIEQFF
DNA: TGCGCCAGCAGCCAAGATAGGGGGAGAAGCATTGAGCAGTTCTTC

D: .
size: few
V: TRBV25-1
J: TRBJ1-1
CDR3: CASSDMYTEAFF
DNA: TGTGCCAGCAGTGACATGTACACTGAAGCTTTCTTT

D: TRBD1
size: .
V: TRBV7-3
J: TRBJ2-7
CDR3: CASSQTGGSYEQYF
DNA: TGTGCCAGCAGCCAAACAGGGGGGTCCTACGAGCAGTACTTC

D: TRBD1
size: few
V: TRBV14
J: TRBJ2-1
CDR3: CASSHERQGINEQFF
DNA: TGTGCCAGCAGCCATGAACGACAGGGTATCAATGAGCAGTTCTTC

D: TRBD2
size: .
V: TRBV4-3
J: TRBJ2-3
CDR3: CASSRGREADTQYF
DNA: TGCGCCAGCAGCCGGGGGAGGGAGGCAGATACGCAGTATTTT

D: .
size: .
V: TRBV11-2
J: TRBJ1-1
CDR3: CASSQSGGNTEAFF
DNA: TGTGCCAGCAGCCAGTCGGGGGGGAACACTGAAGCTTTCTTT

D: TRBD1
size: .
V: TRBV6-5
J: TRBJ2-5
CDR3: CASSPTGALQETQYF
DNA: TGTGCCAGCAGCCCGACAGGGGCGTTACAAGAGACCCAGTACTTC

D: .
size: .
V: TRBV10-3
J: TRBJ1-5
CDR3: CAISESKDDERDQPQHF
DNA: TGTGCCATCAGTGAGTCCAAGGACGATGAGCGGGATCAGCCCCAGCATTTT

D: TRBD2
size: .
V: TRBV4-1
J: TRBJ2-3
CDR3: CASSRRLAGNTDTQYF
DNA: TGCGCCAGCAGCCGACGGCTAGCGGGAAATACAGATACGCAGTATTTT

D: TRBD2
size: .
V: TRBV28
J: TRBJ2-3
CDR3: CASSLYLGAPSGSTDTQYF
DNA: TGTGCCAGCAGTTTATATTTGGGGGCCCCTAGCGGGAGCACAGATACGCAGTATTTT

D: TRBD1
size: .
V: TRBV7-3
J: TRBJ2-1
CDR3: CASSLLGQSSYNEQFF
DNA: TGTGCCAGCAGCTTATTGGGACAGAGCTCCTACAATGAGCAGTTCTTC

D: TRBD2
size: .
V: TRBV10-3
J: TRBJ2-7
CDR3: CAISVGTSQYEQYF
DNA: TGTGCCATCAGTGTCGGGACTAGTCAGTACGAGCAGTACTTC

D: .
size: .
V: TRBV18
J: TRBJ1-1
CDR3: CASSGQVGNTEAFF
DNA: TGTGCCAGCTCAGGGCAGGTGGGGAACACTGAAGCTTTCTTT

D: .
size: .
V: TRBV19
J: TRBJ1-6
CDR3: CATPPSRSSYNSPLHF
DNA: TGTGCCACGCCCCCCTCAAGGAGCTCCTATAATTCACCCCTCCACTTT

D: .
size: .
V: TRBV7-9
J: TRBJ1-2
CDR3: CASSFGGGGYTF
DNA: TGTGCCAGCAGCTTCGGGGGGGGTGGCTACACCTTC

D: .
size: few
V: TRBV5-6
J: TRBJ2-6
CDR3: CASSWGLGANVLTF
DNA: TGTGCCAGCAGCTGGGGGCTCGGGGCCAACGTCCTGACTTTC

D: TRBD1
size: .
V: TRBV5-1
J: TRBJ1-3
CDR3: CASSQGASGNTIYF
DNA: TGCGCCAGCAGCCAGGGGGCTTCTGGAAACACCATATATTTT

D: .
size: .
V: TRBV9
J: TRBJ2-1
CDR3: CASSVPIYNEQFF
DNA: TGTGCCAGCAGCGTACCTATTTACAATGAGCAGTTCTTC

D: TRBD2
size: few
V: TRBV7-7
J: TRBJ2-1
CDR3: CASSHGLAANNEQFF
DNA: TGTGCTAGCAGTCATGGACTAGCGGCAAACAATGAGCAGTTCTTC

D: .
size: .
V: TRBV30
J: TRBJ1-5
CDR3: CAWSTGQSYQPQHF
DNA: TGTGCCTGGAGTACCGGACAGTCTTATCAGCCCCAGCATTTT

D: TRBD2
size: once
V: TRBV11-2
J: TRBJ2-5
CDR3: CASSLDRLAVQETQYF
DNA: TGTGCCAGCAGCTTAGATAGACTAGCGGTCCAAGAGACCCAGTACTTC

D: .
size: .
V: TRBV5-1
J: TRBJ1-4
CDR3: CASSLQGTDEKLFF
DNA: TGCGCCAGCAGCTTGCAGGGGACGGATGAAAAACTGTTTTTT

D: TRBD1
size: .
V: TRBV10-3
J: TRBJ1-2
CDR3: CAISVPHRGGNYGYTF
DNA: TGTGCCATCAGTGTCCCCCACAGGGGTGGAAACTATGGCTACACCTTC

D: TRBD1
size: .
V: TRBV28
J: TRBJ2-7
CDR3: CASIQSPGQAEQYF
DNA: TGTGCCAGCATTCAGAGCCCGGGACAGGCGGAGCAGTACTTC

D: .
size: .
V: TRBV18
J: TRBJ2-2
CDR3: CASSPQGDTGELFF
DNA: TGTGCCAGCTCACCACAAGGAGACACCGGGGAGCTGTTTTTT

D: .
size: .
V: TRBV5-6
J: TRBJ2-4
CDR3: CASSFNVIGLRNQRNIQYF
DNA: TGTGCCAGCAGCTTCAATGTTATCGGACTGAGAAATCAAAGGAACATTCAGTACTTC

D: .
size: once
V: TRBV19
J: TRBJ1-1
CDR3: CASRDSMNTEAFF
DNA: TGTGCCAGTAGGGACAGCATGAACACTGAAGCTTTCTTT

D: TRBD1
size: .
V: TRBV19
J: TRBJ2-5
CDR3: CASSISGQGQETQYF
DNA: TGTGCCAGTAGTATATCCGGACAGGGCCAAGAGACCCAGTACTTC

D: TRBD1
size: .
V: TRBV28
J: TRBJ1-2
CDR3: CASTDTGGLGHYGYTF
DNA: TGTGCCAGCACCGATACAGGGGGGCTTGGGCACTATGGCTACACCTTC

D: .
size: .
V: TRBV7-8
J: TRBJ1-4
CDR3: CASSLEGTTNEKLFF
DNA: TGTGCCAGCAGCTTAGAGGGGACAACTAATGAAAAACTGTTTTTT

D: .
size: .
V: TRBV28
J: TRBJ2-3
CDR3: CASSLMGANTDTQYF
DNA: TGTGCCAGCAGTTTAATGGGAGCCAACACAGATACGCAGTATTTT

D: .
size: .
V: TRBV7-8
J: TRBJ1-3
CDR3: CASSLTVNSGNTIYF
DNA: TGTGCCAGCAGCTTAACAGTTAACTCTGGAAACACCATATATTTT

D: .
size: .
V: TRBV10-3
J: TRBJ1-2
CDR3: CAISEGQKSYSYGYTF
DNA: TGTGCCATCAGTGAGGGACAGAAAAGTTATTCCTATGGCTACACCTTC

D: .
size: .
V: TRBV7-7
J: TRBJ2-2
CDR3: CASSSGNTGELFF
DNA: TGTGCCAGCAGCTCAGGGAACACCGGGGAGCTGTTTTTT

D: .
size: .
V: TRBV6-1
J: TRBJ1-5
CDR3: CASSTTEGSNQPQHF
DNA: TGTGCCAGCAGTACAACGGAGGGTAGCAATCAGCCCCAGCATTTT

D: .
size: once
V: TRBV6-1
J: TRBJ2-5
CDR3: CASGLSGETQYF
DNA: TGTGCCAGCGGACTAAGCGGAGAGACCCAGTACTTC

D: TRBD1
size: once
V: TRBV7-6
J: TRBJ2-7
CDR3: CASSRGTGGYEQYF
DNA: TGTGCCAGCAGCCGCGGGACAGGGGGGTACGAGCAGTACTTC